This TCR beta chain was documented in a study of blood T cell repertoires in COVID-19. The wider study: Samples of COVID-19 (acute and convalescent) were obtained from the United States, Italy and Spain.

In the original processing: Reference gene primer amplification gave estimated nucleated cell counts. Here immunoSEQ multiplex PCR was the method, and the copy in TCRdb shows in-frame clones only, minus some. V, J and clone size were drawn from that table, and D and trimming were deduced from the DNA. The data contain 400,000 to 550,000 clones, about 85% of them singletons. Recruitment covered fewer than 25 US areas and drew participants whose ages spanned roughly 18 to 90 years. Grouping used clinical history reported by participants in a survey and questionnaire. V was cut by 0 bases and J by 4 bases, with 10 bases left in between. In germline, CDR1 is SGHKS, CDR2 YYEKEE (reference sequence). The CDR3 contains 14 residues.

Input material: PBMCs or T cells enriched from blood (not recorded which). This chain joins TRBV5-5 and TRBJ1-2; possibly TRBD1 for D (6 bases). The clonotype comes from a woman aged 18-30 years with acute COVID-19. The CDR3 nucleotides read TGTGCCAGCAGCTTGGAGGGGGTGAGCTATGGCTACACCTTC. This translates into CASSLEGVSYGYTF.